The present TCR beta chain was sequenced within a study of blood T cell repertoires in COVID-19. Study-wide context: Sites across the United States, Italy and Spain contributed samples from acute and convalescent COVID-19. Nucleic acid was either cDNA or gDNA, and it came from T cells, B-cell-depleted T cells, or PBMCs.

V lost 2 bases and J 8 bases, leaving 16 bases between the germline ends. The germline gives CDR1 SGHKS, CDR2 YYEKEE (reference sequence). CDR3 length: 14 amino acids. In the study's own analysis: Counts of nucleated cells, estimated from reference gene primer amplification, were obtained. Sequenced by immunoSEQ multiplex PCR; TCRdb stores in-frame clones only, minus some. Clonal size and the V and J genes are those of that table, whereas D and trimming came from the DNA. Among roughly 130,000 clones listed, 70% to 90% were seen once. The TCR originated in a woman aged 55 to 70 with acute or convalescent COVID-19. Specimen: peripheral blood. The rearrangement joins TRBV5-5 to TRBJ1-2; D unresolved. In DNA form, the CDR3 reads TGTGCCAGCAGCTTAGACGGAGGAACTAGGGGCTACACCTTC. It translates to CASSLDGGTRGYTF.